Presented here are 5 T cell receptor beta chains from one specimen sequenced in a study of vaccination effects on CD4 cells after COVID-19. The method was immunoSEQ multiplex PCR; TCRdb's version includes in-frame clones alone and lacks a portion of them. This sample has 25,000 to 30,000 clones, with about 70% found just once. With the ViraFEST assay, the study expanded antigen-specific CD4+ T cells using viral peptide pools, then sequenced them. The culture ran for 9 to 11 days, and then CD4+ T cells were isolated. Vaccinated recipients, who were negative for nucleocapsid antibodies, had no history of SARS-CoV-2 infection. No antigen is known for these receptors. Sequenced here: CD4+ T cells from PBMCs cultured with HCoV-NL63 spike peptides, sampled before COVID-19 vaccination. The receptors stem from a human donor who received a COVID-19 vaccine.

The CDR3 DNA is TGTGCCAGCAGTTTAGGGACAAGCTACGAGCAGTACTTC. Translation: CASSLGTSYEQYF. The rearrangement uses TRBV12-3 or TRBV12-4 and TRBJ2-7; perhaps TRBD1 as D (5 bases). CDR3 length equals 13 residues. Trimming took off 1 base at V and 3 bases at J, with 7 bases between the two ends.

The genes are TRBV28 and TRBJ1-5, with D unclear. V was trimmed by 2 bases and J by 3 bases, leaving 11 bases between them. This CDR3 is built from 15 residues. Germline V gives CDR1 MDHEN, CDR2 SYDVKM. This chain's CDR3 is CASSLNPGNNQPQHF. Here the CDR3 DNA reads TGTGCCAGCAGTTTAAACCCGGGAAACAATCAGCCCCAGCATTTT.

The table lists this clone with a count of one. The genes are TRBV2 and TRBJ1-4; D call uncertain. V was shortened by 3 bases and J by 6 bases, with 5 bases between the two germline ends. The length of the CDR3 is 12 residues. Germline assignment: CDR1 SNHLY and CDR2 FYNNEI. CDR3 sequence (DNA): TGTGCCAGCAGTGACGGATATGAAAAACTGTTTTTT. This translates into CASSDGYEKLFF.

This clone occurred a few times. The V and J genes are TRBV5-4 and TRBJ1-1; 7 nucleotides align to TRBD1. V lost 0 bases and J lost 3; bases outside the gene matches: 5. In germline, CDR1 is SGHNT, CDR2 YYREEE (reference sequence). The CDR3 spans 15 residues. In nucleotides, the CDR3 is TGTGCCAGCAGCTTGGACAGGGGAGGATACACTGAAGCTTTCTTT. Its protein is CASSLDRGGYTEAFF.

The CDR3 protein is CASSTVVAGDYEQYF. The CDR3 coding sequence is TGCGCCAGCAGCACGGTGGTAGCGGGGGACTACGAGCAGTACTTC. The chain links TRBV5-1 to TRBJ2-7, with TRBD2 matching over 9 bases. V was clipped by 4 bases and J by 3 bases; unmatched bases: 8. Germline CDR1 reads SGHRS; CDR2 reads YFSETQ. The CDR3 covers 15 residues.